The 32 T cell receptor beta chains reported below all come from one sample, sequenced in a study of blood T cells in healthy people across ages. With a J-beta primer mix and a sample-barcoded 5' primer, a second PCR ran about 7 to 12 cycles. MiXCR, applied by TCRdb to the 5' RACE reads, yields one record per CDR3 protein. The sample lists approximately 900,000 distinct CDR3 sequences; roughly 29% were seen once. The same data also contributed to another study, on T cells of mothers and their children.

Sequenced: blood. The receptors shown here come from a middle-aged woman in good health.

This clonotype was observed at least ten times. The CDR3 DNA reads TGCAGTGCTAAGCGGGACTATGGCTACACCTTC. This encodes CSAKRDYGYTF. The genes are TRBV20-1 and TRBJ1-2, with D hard to call. The V and J ends lost 4 bases and 3 bases respectively, with 6 bases between them. CDR1 and CDR2 from the germline V gene are DFQATT and SNEGSKA (reference sequence). CDR3 length: 11 amino acids.

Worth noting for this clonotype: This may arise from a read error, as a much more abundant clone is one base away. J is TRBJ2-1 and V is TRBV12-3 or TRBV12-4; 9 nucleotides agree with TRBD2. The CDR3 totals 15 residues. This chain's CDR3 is CTSSFVLAGDNEQFF. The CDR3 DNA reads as TGTACCAGCAGTTTCGTTTTAGCGGGGGACAATGAGCAGTTCTTC.

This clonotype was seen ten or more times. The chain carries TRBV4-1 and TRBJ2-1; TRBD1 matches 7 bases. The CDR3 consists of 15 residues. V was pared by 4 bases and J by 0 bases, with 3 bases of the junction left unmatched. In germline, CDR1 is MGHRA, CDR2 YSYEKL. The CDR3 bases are TGCGCCAGCAGCCCGGGACAGAGCTCCTACAATGAGCAGTTCTTC. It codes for CASSPGQSSYNEQFF.

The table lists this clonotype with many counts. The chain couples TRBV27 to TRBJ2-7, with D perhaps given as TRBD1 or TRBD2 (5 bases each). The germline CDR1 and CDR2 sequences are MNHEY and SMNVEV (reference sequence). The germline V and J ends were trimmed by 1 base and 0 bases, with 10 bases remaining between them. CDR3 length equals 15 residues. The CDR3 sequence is CASSLFPGTSYEQYF. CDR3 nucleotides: TGTGCCAGCAGTTTATTTCCAGGGACCTCCTACGAGCAGTACTTC.

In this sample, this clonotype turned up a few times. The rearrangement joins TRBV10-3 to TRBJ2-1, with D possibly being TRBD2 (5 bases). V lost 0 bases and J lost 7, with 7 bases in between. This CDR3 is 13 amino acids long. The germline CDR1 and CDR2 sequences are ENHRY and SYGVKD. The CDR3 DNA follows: TGTGCCATCAGTGAGTCCGGAGGAAATGAGCAGTTCTTC. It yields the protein CAISESGGNEQFF.

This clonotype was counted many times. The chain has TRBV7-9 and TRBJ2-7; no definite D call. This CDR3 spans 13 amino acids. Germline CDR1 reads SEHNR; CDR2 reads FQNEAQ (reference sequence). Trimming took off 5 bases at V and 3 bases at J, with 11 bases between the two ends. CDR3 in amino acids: CASSGGRSYEQYF. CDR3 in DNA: TGTGCCAGCAGCGGTGGACGGAGCTACGAGCAGTACTTC.

CDR3 nucleotide sequence: TGCAGTGGACTGACAGTTAAGAACACTGAAGCTTTCTTT. This codes for CSGLTVKNTEAFF. The chain is built from TRBV20-1 and TRBJ1-1; D is possibly TRBD1 (5 bases). Trimming removed 7 bases at V and 1 base at J, with 13 bases between. The CDR3 sequence is 13 residues long. The germline CDR1 and CDR2 sequences are DFQATT and SNEGSKA (reference sequence).

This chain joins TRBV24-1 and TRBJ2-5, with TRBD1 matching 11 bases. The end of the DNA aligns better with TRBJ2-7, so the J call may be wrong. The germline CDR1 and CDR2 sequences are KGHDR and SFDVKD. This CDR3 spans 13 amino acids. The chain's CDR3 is CATGGQGVSEQYF. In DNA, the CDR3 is TGTGCCACCGGGGGACAGGGGGTCTCCGAGCAGTACTTC.

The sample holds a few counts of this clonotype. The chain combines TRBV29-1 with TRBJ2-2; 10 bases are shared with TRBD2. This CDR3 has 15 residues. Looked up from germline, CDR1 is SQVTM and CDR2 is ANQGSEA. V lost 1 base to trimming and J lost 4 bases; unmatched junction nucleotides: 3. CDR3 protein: CSVEVTSGATGELFF. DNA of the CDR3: TGCAGCGTTGAAGTAACTAGCGGGGCCACCGGGGAGCTGTTTTTT.

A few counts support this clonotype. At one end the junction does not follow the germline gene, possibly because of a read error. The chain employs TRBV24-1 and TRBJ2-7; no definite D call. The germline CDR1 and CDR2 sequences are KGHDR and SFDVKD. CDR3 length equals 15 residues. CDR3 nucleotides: TGTGCCGCCAGTGATTCCTCGACGGGCTCCTACGAGCAGTACTTC. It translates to CAASDSSTGSYEQYF.

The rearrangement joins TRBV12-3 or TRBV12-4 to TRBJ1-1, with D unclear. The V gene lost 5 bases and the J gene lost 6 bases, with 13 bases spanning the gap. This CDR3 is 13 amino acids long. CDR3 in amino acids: CASSPLGWAEAFF. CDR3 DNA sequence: TGTGCCAGCAGTCCCCTGGGATGGGCTGAAGCTTTCTTT.

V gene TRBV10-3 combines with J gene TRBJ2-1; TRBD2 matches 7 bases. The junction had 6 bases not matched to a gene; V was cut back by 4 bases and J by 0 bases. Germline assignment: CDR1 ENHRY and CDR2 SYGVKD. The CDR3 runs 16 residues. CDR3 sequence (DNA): TGTGCCATCAGTGGGGGCGGGGGAAGCTCCTACAATGAGCAGTTCTTC. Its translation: CAISGGGGSSYNEQFF.

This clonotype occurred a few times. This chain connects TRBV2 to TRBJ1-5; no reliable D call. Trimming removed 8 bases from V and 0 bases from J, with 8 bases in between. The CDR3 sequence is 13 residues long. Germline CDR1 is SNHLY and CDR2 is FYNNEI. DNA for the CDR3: TGTGCCAGCGCGGACGATAGCAATCAGCCCCAGCATTTT. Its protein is CASADDSNQPQHF.

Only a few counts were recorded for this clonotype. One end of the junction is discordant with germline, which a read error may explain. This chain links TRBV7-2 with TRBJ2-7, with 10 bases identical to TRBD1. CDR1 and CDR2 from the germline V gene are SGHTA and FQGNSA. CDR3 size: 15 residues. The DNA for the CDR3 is TGTGCCGGCAGCCGTGGGTACGGACAGGGGGGAGAGCAGTACTTC. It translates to CAGSRGYGQGGEQYF.

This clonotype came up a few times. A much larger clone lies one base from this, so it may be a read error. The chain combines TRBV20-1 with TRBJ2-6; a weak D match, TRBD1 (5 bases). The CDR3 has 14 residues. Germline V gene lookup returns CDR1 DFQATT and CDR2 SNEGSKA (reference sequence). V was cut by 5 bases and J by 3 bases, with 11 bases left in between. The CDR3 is CSAETVVGANVLTF. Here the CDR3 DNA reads TGCAGTGCTGAGACAGTGGTTGGGGCCAACGTCCTGACTTTC.

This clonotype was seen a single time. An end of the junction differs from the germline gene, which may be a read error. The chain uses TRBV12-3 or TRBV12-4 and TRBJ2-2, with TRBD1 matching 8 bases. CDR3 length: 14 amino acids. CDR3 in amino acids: CASSPTGAHGERFF. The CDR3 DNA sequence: TGTGCCAGCAGCCCGACAGGGGCGCACGGGGAGCGGTTTTTT.

This CDR3 reads CASSLAGGWNGYTF. CDR3 nucleotide sequence: TGTGCCAGCAGCTTAGCGGGGGGCTGGAATGGCTACACCTTC. The V gene is TRBV7-2, the J gene TRBJ1-2; possible D gene TRBD1, 6 bases. The CDR3 runs to 14 residues. V lost 0 bases and J lost 6, with 11 bases in between. The germline gives CDR1 SGHTA, CDR2 FQGNSA. The full variable domain, its missing parts supplied by reference TRBV7-2 and TRBJ1-2, is GAGVSQSPSNKVTEKGKDVELRCDPISGHTALYWYRQSLGQGLEFLIYFQGNSAPDKSGLPSDRFSAERTGGSVSTLTIQRTQQEDSAVYLCASSLAGGWNGYTFGSGTRLTVV.

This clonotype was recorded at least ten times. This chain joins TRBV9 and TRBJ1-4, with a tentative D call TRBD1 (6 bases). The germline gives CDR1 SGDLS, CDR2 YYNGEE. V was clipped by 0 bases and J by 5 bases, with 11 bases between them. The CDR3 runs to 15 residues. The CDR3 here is CASSVAGGLNEKLFF. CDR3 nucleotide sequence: TGTGCCAGCAGCGTAGCCGGGGGGCTAAATGAAAAACTGTTTTTT.

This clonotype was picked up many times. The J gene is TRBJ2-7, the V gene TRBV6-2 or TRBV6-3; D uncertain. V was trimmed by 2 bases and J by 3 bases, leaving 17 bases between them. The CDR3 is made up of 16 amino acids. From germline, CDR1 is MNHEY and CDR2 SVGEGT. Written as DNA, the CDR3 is TGTGCCAGCAGTTACCTTCTGGGCAGGCAGGACTACGAGCAGTACTTC. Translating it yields CASSYLLGRQDYEQYF.

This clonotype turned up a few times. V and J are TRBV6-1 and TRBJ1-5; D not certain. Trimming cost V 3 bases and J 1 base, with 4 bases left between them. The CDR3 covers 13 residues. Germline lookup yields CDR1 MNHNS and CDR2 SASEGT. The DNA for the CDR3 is TGTGCCAGCAGTGACAGGAGCAATCAGCCCCAGCATTTT. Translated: CASSDRSNQPQHF.

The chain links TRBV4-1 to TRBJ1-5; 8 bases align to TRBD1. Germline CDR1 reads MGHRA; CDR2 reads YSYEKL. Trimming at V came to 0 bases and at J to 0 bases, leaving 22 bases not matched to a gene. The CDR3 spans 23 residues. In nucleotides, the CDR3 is TGCGCCAGCAGCCAAGAGAGTTTGCGGGCTGGACAGGGTGGAGGGTATAGCAATCAGCCCCAGCATTTT. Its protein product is CASSQESLRAGQGGGYSNQPQHF.

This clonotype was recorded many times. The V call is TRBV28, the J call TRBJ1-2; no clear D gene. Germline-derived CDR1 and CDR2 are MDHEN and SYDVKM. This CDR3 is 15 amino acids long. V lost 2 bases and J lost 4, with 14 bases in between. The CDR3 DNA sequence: TGTGCCAGCAGTTTAGGGTATCCCCTGGGCTATGGCTACACCTTC. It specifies CASSLGYPLGYGYTF.

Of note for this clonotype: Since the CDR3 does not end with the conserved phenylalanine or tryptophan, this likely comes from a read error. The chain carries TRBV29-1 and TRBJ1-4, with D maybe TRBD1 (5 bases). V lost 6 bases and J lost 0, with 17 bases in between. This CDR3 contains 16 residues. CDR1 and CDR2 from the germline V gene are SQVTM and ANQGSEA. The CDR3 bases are TGCAGCGTCTCCCCGGGGGGAGTTGCAACTAATGAAAAACTGTTTTGT. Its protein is CSVSPGGVATNEKLFC.

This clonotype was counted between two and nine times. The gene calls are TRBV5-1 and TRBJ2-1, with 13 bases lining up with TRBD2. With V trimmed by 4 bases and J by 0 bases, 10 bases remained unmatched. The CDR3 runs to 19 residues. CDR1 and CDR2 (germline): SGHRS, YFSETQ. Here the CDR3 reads CASSPTGLAGTYSYNEQFF. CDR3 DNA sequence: TGCGCCAGCAGCCCGACGGGACTAGCGGGGACCTACTCCTACAATGAGCAGTTCTTC. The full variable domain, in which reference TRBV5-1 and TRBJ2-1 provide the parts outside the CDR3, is KAGVTQTPRYLIKTRGQQVTLSCSPISGHRSVSWYQQTPGQGLQFLFEYFSETQRNKGNFPGRFSGRQFSNSRSEMNVSTLELGDSALYLCASSPTGLAGTYSYNEQFFGPGTRLTVL.

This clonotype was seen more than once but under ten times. CDR3 in DNA: TGTGCCACCAGTGACCTCGGACAGGACTATGGCTACACCTTC. Its protein is CATSDLGQDYGYTF. V gene TRBV24-1 combines with J gene TRBJ1-2; 7 bases align to TRBD1. The V segment lost 4 bases and the J segment 3 bases; nucleotides outside the gene matches: 4. Germline assignment: CDR1 KGHDR and CDR2 SFDVKD. The CDR3 contains 14 residues.

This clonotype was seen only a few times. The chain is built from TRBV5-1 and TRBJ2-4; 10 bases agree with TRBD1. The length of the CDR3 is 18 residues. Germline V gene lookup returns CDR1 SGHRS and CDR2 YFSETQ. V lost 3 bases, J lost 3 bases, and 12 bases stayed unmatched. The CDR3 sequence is CASSSRGQGEYDKNIQYF. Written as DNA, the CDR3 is TGCGCCAGCAGCTCCCGCGGACAGGGGGAGTATGACAAAAACATTCAGTACTTC.

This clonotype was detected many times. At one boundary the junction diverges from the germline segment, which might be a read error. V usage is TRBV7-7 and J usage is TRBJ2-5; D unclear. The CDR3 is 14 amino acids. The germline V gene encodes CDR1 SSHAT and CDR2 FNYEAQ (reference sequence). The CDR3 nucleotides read TGTGCTAGCAGCTTAGTTGCGGACCAAGAGACCCAGTACTTC. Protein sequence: CASSLVADQETQYF.

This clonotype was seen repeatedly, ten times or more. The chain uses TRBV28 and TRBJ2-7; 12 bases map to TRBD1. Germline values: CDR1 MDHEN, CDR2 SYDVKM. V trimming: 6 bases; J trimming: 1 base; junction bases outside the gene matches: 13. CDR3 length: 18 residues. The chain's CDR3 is CASSTGTGGMGTSYEQYF. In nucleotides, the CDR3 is TGTGCCAGCAGCACCGGGACAGGGGGCATGGGGACTTCCTACGAGCAGTACTTC.

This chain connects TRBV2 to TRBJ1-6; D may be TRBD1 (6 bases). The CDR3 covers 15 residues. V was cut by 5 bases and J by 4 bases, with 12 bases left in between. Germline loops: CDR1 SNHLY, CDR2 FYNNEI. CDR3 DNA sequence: TGTGCCAGCAGTTACAGGGCCGAATATAATTCACCCCTCCACTTT. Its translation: CASSYRAEYNSPLHF.

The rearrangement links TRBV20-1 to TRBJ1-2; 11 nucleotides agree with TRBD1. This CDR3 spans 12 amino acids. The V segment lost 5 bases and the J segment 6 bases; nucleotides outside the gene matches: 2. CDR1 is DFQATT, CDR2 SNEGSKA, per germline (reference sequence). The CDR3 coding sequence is TGCAGTGCTGGACAGGGGGCCAATGGCTACACCTTC. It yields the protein CSAGQGANGYTF.

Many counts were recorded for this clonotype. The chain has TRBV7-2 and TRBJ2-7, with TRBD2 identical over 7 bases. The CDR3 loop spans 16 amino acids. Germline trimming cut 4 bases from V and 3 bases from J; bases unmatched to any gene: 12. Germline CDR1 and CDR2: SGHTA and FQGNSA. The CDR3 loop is CASSSPRTRDLYEQYF. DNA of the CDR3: TGTGCCAGCAGCTCCCCTCGGACTAGGGACCTCTACGAGCAGTACTTC. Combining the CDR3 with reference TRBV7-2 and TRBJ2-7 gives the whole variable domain GAGVSQSPSNKVTEKGKDVELRCDPISGHTALYWYRQSLGQGLEFLIYFQGNSAPDKSGLPSDRFSAERTGGSVSTLTIQRTQQEDSAVYLCASSSPRTRDLYEQYFGPGTRLTVT.

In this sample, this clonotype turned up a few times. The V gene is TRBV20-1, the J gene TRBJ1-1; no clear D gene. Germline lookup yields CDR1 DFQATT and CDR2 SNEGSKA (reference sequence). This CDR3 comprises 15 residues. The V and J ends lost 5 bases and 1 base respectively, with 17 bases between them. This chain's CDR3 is CSALEVGFANTEAFF. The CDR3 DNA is TGCAGTGCTCTCGAGGTGGGATTCGCGAACACTGAAGCTTTCTTT.